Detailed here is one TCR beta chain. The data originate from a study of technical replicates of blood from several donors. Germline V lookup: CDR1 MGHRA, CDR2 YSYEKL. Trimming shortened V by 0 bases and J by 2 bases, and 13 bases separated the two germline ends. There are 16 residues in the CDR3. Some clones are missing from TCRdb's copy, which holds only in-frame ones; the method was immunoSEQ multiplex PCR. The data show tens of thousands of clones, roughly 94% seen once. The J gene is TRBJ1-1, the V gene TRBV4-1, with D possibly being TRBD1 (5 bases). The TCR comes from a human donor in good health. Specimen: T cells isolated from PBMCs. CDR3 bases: TGCGCCAGCAGCCAAGATATCTACGGGGGAAACACTGAAGCTTTCTTT. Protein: CASSQDIYGGNTEAFF.